Shown below are 9 T cell receptor beta chains from a single sample sequenced in a study of T cells in localized non-small cell lung cancer. Generated by immunoSEQ multiplex PCR, the TCRdb table keeps only in-frame clones and is missing some. The sample holds around 1,900 clones, around a quarter seen once. This sample comprised normal lung tissue next to the tumor, obtained before any cancer treatment. These receptors all stem from a female donor older than 55 with stage I lung adenocarcinoma.

This clone was detected only a few times. V and J are TRBV11-3 and TRBJ2-6, with D tentatively TRBD1 or TRBD2 (6 bases each). Germline lookup yields CDR1 SGHNT and CDR2 YENEEA. V shed 6 bases and J shed 3 bases, with 12 bases lying between them. The CDR3 runs 15 residues. CDR3 DNA: TGTGCCAGCAGTCCACAGGGACTTGGGGCCAACGTCCTGACTTTC. Translating gives CASSPQGLGANVLTF.

This clone has a handful of counts. V is TRBV18 and J is TRBJ1-1; D is unclear. The CDR3 spans 13 residues. Germline lookup yields CDR1 KGHSH and CDR2 LQKENI. The germline V and J ends were trimmed by 2 bases and 7 bases, with 11 bases remaining between them. CDR3 sequence (DNA): TGTGCCAGCTCACCAGGTGGGATCCTTGAAGCTTTCTTT. Its protein is CASSPGGILEAFF.

This clone rates as large (0.1 to 1%). The V and J genes are TRBV4-1 and TRBJ2-1; the match to TRBD2 covers 7 bases. Germline values: CDR1 MGHRA, CDR2 YSYEKL. After removal of 5 bases from V and 7 bases from J, the junction contained 11 bases not matched to a gene. The CDR3 is 15 residues long. The CDR3 DNA sequence: TGCGCCAGCAGCTCTGAACCAGGGACTACGAATGAGCAGTTCTTC. This translates into CASSSEPGTTNEQFF.

The V and J genes are TRBV28 and TRBJ2-4, with 10 bases identical to TRBD1. With V trimmed by 3 bases and J by 6 bases, 5 bases remained unmatched. CDR3 size: 15 residues. In germline, CDR1 is MDHEN, CDR2 SYDVKM. Here the CDR3 DNA reads TGTGCCAGCAGTTTCATGGGACAGGGGTTAAACATTCAGTACTTC. Translating gives CASSFMGQGLNIQYF.

This sequence joins TRBV28 and TRBJ2-7; 9 positions match TRBD1. V lost 3 bases and J lost 1; bases outside the gene matches: 4. The CDR3 is 15 residues long. Germline CDR1 MDHEN, CDR2 SYDVKM. For the CDR3, the DNA is TGTGCCAGCAGTTTTATAGGGACAGGGTCCTACGAGCAGTACTTC. Its protein product is CASSFIGTGSYEQYF.

By sample fraction, this clone is medium-sized (0.01 to 0.1%). The rearrangement uses TRBV11-3 and TRBJ2-3, with 8 bases that match TRBD2. The CDR3 extends over 16 amino acids. Germline loops: CDR1 SGHNT, CDR2 YENEEA. Trimming cost V 5 bases and J 4 bases; bases outside gene matches: 11. CDR3 protein: CASSQDGTRKADTQYF. The CDR3 DNA sequence: TGTGCCAGCAGCCAGGACGGGACTAGGAAGGCAGATACGCAGTATTTT.

Only a few counts were recorded for this clone. This sequence joins TRBV18 and TRBJ1-1; perhaps TRBD1 as D (5 bases). Trimming shortened V by 3 bases and J by 5 bases, and 16 bases separated the two germline ends. CDR3 size: 15 residues. Germline assignment: CDR1 KGHSH and CDR2 LQKENI. CDR3 loop: CASSPVFGEGTEAFF. CDR3 DNA sequence: TGTGCCAGCTCACCCGTTTTTGGGGAGGGGACTGAAGCTTTCTTT.

The rearrangement links TRBV19 to TRBJ1-4; D unclear. This CDR3 has 14 amino acids. The V gene's germline CDR1 is LNHDA and CDR2 SQIVND (reference sequence). Trimming removed 3 bases from V and 5 bases from J, with 10 bases in between. The CDR3 region is CASSIEKGNEKLFF. The CDR3 DNA reads as TGTGCCAGTAGTATTGAGAAGGGCAATGAAAAACTGTTTTTT.

This clone is large in the sample. The CDR3 coding sequence is TGTGCCAGCAGCTTAGAAGGGAACACCGGGGAGCTGTTTTTT. Its protein product is CASSLEGNTGELFF. This rearrangement joins TRBV11-3 to TRBJ2-2, with D uncertain. Germline V CDR1 and CDR2: SGHNT, YENEEA. The V and J ends lost 0 bases and 1 base respectively, with 3 bases between them. The CDR3 loop spans 14 amino acids. The full variable domain, its missing parts supplied by reference TRBV11-3 and TRBJ2-2, is EAGVVQSPRYKIIEKKQPVAFWCNPISGHNTLYWYLQNLGQGPELLIRYENEEAVDDSQLPKDRFSAERLKGVDSTLKIQPAELGDSAVYLCASSLEGNTGELFFGEGSRLTVL.